A selection of T cell receptor beta chains follows, all from one sample in a study of shared clonotypes between healthy human individuals. TCRdb keeps only in-frame clones here, not all; method: immunoSEQ multiplex PCR. The sample has under 85,000 clones; roughly two thirds are singletons. Input material: memory CD8+ T cells sorted from blood. The receptor source for this set is a man younger than 40 in good health. CDR3s include the opening cysteine and the closing phenylalanine or tryptophan. Rows may omit the clone size; those that give it use once, few, many or a size class.

J gene,V gene,clone size,CDR3 protein
TRBJ2-7,TRBV28,NA,CASRAGAIYEQYF
TRBJ2-7,TRBV2,NA,CASTLGQGDLTRQYF
TRBJ2-1,TRBV7-9,NA,CASSFESYNEQFF
TRBJ2-3,TRBV5-8,NA,CASSLGTSGGYTDTQYF
TRBJ1-5,TRBV2,few,CASSDPRGMVQPQHF
TRBJ2-7,TRBV6-1,NA,CASSEDLRTNYEQYF
TRBJ2-6,TRBV28,NA,CASSLRSGANVLTF
TRBJ2-7,TRBV29-1,NA,CSVVPVISYEQYF
TRBJ2-3,TRBV19,NA,CASSIRADTDTQYF
TRBJ2-7,TRBV5-8,NA,CASISTGTGAYEQYF
TRBJ1-3,TRBV25-1,NA,CASSEWGGQGPGNTIYF
TRBJ2-7,TRBV7-8,NA,CASSLTRGGVYEQYF
TRBJ2-1,TRBV7-6,NA,CASSLAASSGREYMSSYNEQFF
TRBJ1-3,TRBV11-2,NA,CASSRAWGAGNTIYF
TRBJ2-1,TRBV4-3,NA,CASSQGTGLANEQFF
TRBJ1-1,TRBV11-2,NA,CASSSGFRRRDTEAFF
TRBJ2-5,TRBV5-4,NA,CASSLDFNGQGQSETQYF
TRBJ2-7,TRBV5-5,many,CASKRKSPGDSYEQYF
TRBJ1-1,TRBV6-1,NA,CAISGPHGEYNTEAFF
TRBJ2-1,TRBV4-1,many,CASRILAGANEQFF
TRBJ1-2,TRBV6-1,few,CASSKQGYGYTF
TRBJ2-1,TRBV27,NA,CASSFSGIEQFF
TRBJ1-1,TRBV29-1,NA,CSVPWGVGPEAFF
TRBJ2-5,TRBV30,NA,CAWSRGTGKETQYF
TRBJ1-5,TRBV7-8,NA,CASSFGKTGGNQPQHF
TRBJ2-1,TRBV9,NA,CASSIAGGSYNEQFF
TRBJ2-5,TRBV5-5,NA,CASIIPGQGTETQYF
TRBJ2-7,TRBV6-6,few,CASNRDYLNEQYF
TRBJ2-7,TRBV11-2,NA,CASSPSAGASYEQYF
TRBJ2-7,TRBV11-2,NA,CASSPMGLEEVAYEQYF
TRBJ2-1,TRBV14,NA,CASSQEVLDSVSHEQFF
TRBJ2-7,TRBV6-1,NA,CASRGGFYEQYF
TRBJ2-7,TRBV28,NA,CASSSGVYEQYF
TRBJ2-1,TRBV6-4,medium-sized,CASSDGTSGSEQFF
TRBJ2-2,TRBV27,few,CASSLPAVNTGELFF
TRBJ1-2,TRBV11-3,NA,CASICRGYGYTF
TRBJ2-5,TRBV25-1,NA,CASRIEQETQYF
TRBJ2-5,TRBV5-1,NA,CASAGTGSFFSETQYF
TRBJ2-5,TRBV11-2,NA,CASSSRIAQETQYF
TRBJ2-1,TRBV5-6,NA,CASSLYLAGNNEQFF
TRBJ2-7,TRBV28,NA,CASSPTPKTMTYEQYF
TRBJ1-2,TRBV6-1,NA,CASSELEGIGSSPFTYGYTF
TRBJ2-1,TRBV4-1,NA,CASSQEGVGWGSYNEQFF
TRBJ1-1,TRBV18,NA,CASSPGGDTEAFF
TRBJ2-2,TRBV5-1,NA,CASSWGTVGGELFF
TRBJ2-5,TRBV6-6,NA,CASKQGFGETQYF